This is a list of T cell receptor beta chains from one sample in a study of cytomegalovirus exposure and HLA in healthy donors. Sequencing was performed with immunoSEQ multiplex PCR; in TCRdb, only in-frame clones are kept and a portion is missing. This table holds some 130,000 clones, 70% to 80% found once. Material: PBMCs. The source is a man in his late teens or twenties in good health and CMV-seronegative. CDR3s include the opening cysteine and the closing phenylalanine or tryptophan. Only some rows state a clone size, as once, few, many or a class for expanded clones.

v_gene: TRBV29-1
abundance: once
j_gene: TRBJ2-3
len: 22
CDR3aa: CSVLKVQAPGLAGGFRTDTQYF

v_gene: TRBV5-5
abundance: few
j_gene: TRBJ2-7
len: 14
CDR3aa: CASSTWTGEYEQYF

v_gene: TRBV4-2
abundance: -
j_gene: TRBJ2-7
len: 14
CDR3aa: CASSLGDLSYEQYF

v_gene: TRBV6-6
abundance: -
j_gene: TRBJ2-3
len: 14
CDR3aa: CASRTSGSTDTQYF

v_gene: TRBV4-2
abundance: few
j_gene: TRBJ2-7
len: 14
CDR3aa: CASSQAQTQGEQYF

v_gene: TRBV9
abundance: -
j_gene: TRBJ2-1
len: 16
CDR3aa: CASSLGVAGGINEQFF

v_gene: TRBV7-2
abundance: -
j_gene: TRBJ1-1
len: 16
CDR3aa: CASSLVGGLTVAEAFF

v_gene: TRBV6-1
abundance: -
j_gene: TRBJ1-5
len: 14
CDR3aa: CASSFREGSQPQHF

v_gene: TRBV11-2
abundance: -
j_gene: TRBJ1-5
len: 16
CDR3aa: CASSSARGSSNQPQHF

v_gene: TRBV2
abundance: -
j_gene: TRBJ2-7
len: 12
CDR3aa: CASSVQGGEQYF

v_gene: TRBV4-1
abundance: -
j_gene: TRBJ1-4
len: 14
CDR3aa: CASRRDFRNEKLFF

v_gene: TRBV18
abundance: -
j_gene: TRBJ2-1
len: 18
CDR3aa: CASSPPGLAGIPNNEQFF

v_gene: TRBV6-6
abundance: once
j_gene: TRBJ1-1
len: 14
CDR3aa: CASSYGTLNTEAFF

v_gene: TRBV7-9
abundance: once
j_gene: TRBJ2-2
len: 17
CDR3aa: CASSRSEVKTNTGELFF

v_gene: TRBV27
abundance: -
j_gene: TRBJ2-1
len: 14
CDR3aa: CASQREGGYNEQFF

v_gene: TRBV7-6
abundance: -
j_gene: TRBJ2-5
len: 15
CDR3aa: CATKSPGQGEETQYF

v_gene: TRBV30
abundance: -
j_gene: TRBJ2-7
len: 14
CDR3aa: CACHPDRELWEQYF

v_gene: TRBV19
abundance: -
j_gene: -
len: 14
CDR3aa: CASSIGQGGYEQYF

v_gene: TRBV6-1
abundance: -
j_gene: TRBJ2-7
len: 15
CDR3aa: CASSEMGQGAKEQYF

v_gene: TRBV16
abundance: few
j_gene: TRBJ2-3
len: 16
CDR3aa: CASGAISAGTTDTQYF

v_gene: TRBV27
abundance: -
j_gene: TRBJ2-3
len: 20
CDR3aa: CASSLRLVGGRPTNTDTQYF

v_gene: TRBV29-1
abundance: once
j_gene: TRBJ2-1
len: 14
CDR3aa: CSVMPPGLAGAQFF

v_gene: TRBV23-1
abundance: -
j_gene: TRBJ1-4
len: 16
CDR3aa: CASKKGPPTLNEKLFF

v_gene: TRBV6-5
abundance: -
j_gene: TRBJ2-3
len: 15
CDR3aa: CASSYGPTGTDTQYF

v_gene: TRBV4-2
abundance: -
j_gene: TRBJ2-3
len: 13
CDR3aa: CATTGLAADTQYF

v_gene: TRBV7-2
abundance: -
j_gene: TRBJ1-3
len: 16
CDR3aa: CASSLGGGGFGNTIYF

v_gene: TRBV30
abundance: -
j_gene: TRBJ2-3
len: 16
CDR3aa: CAWSVGTSGGADTQYF

v_gene: TRBV4-2
abundance: -
j_gene: TRBJ2-3
len: 16
CDR3aa: CASSQVKQGYTDTQYF

v_gene: TRBV27
abundance: -
j_gene: TRBJ2-1
len: 15
CDR3aa: CASRWAPLPYNEQFF

v_gene: TRBV6-1
abundance: -
j_gene: TRBJ2-7
len: 14
CDR3aa: CAIPTGTGPHEQYF

v_gene: TRBV25-1
abundance: -
j_gene: TRBJ2-2
len: 15
CDR3aa: CASLSGQGVEGELFF

v_gene: TRBV2
abundance: few
j_gene: TRBJ1-1
len: 14
CDR3aa: CASSDLNMNTEAFF

v_gene: TRBV4-1
abundance: -
j_gene: TRBJ2-2
len: 17
CDR3aa: CASSQDRRRGPLEGLFF

v_gene: TRBV7-9
abundance: -
j_gene: TRBJ2-4
len: 14
CDR3aa: CASSLLQGENIQYF

v_gene: TRBV19
abundance: -
j_gene: TRBJ1-6
len: 15
CDR3aa: CASSMTTGTYSPLHF

v_gene: TRBV19
abundance: -
j_gene: TRBJ1-4
len: 16
CDR3aa: CASSILSGTGGEKLFF

v_gene: TRBV19
abundance: -
j_gene: TRBJ2-3
len: 13
CDR3aa: CASSRVAGDTQYF

v_gene: TRBV6-5
abundance: -
j_gene: TRBJ2-3
len: 14
CDR3aa: CASSYRGDGDTQYF

v_gene: TRBV18
abundance: few
j_gene: TRBJ2-5
len: 15
CDR3aa: CASSPARQGAETQYF

v_gene: TRBV29-1
abundance: -
j_gene: TRBJ2-7
len: 14
CDR3aa: CSVEASGNSYEQYF

v_gene: TRBV28
abundance: -
j_gene: TRBJ2-1
len: 15
CDR3aa: CASSLAGLVDNEQFF

v_gene: TRBV10-3
abundance: -
j_gene: TRBJ2-2
len: 14
CDR3aa: CAISETGTNGELFF

v_gene: TRBV11-2
abundance: -
j_gene: TRBJ2-1
len: 15
CDR3aa: CASSLPGVRYNEQFF

v_gene: TRBV28
abundance: -
j_gene: TRBJ2-1
len: 13
CDR3aa: CASLLGQATEQFF

v_gene: TRBV7-9
abundance: -
j_gene: TRBJ2-1
len: 13
CDR3aa: CASSRDFYNEQFF

v_gene: TRBV14
abundance: -
j_gene: TRBJ2-7
len: 14
CDR3aa: CASSQQGSYYEQYF

v_gene: TRBV5-4
abundance: -
j_gene: TRBJ2-2
len: 17
CDR3aa: CASTIVTSGRRTGELFF